This entry describes one T cell receptor beta chain. The CDR3 contains 12 residues. The germline gives CDR1 DFQATT, CDR2 SNEGSKA (reference sequence). These data belong to a study of T cells in Graves' hyperthyroidism and ophthalmopathy. Amplification yielded TCR beta CDR3 regions, with RNA transcripts as the source. The TCR CDR3 first-round RT-PCR relied on the HTBI primer set. TCRdb processed the multiplex PCR reads anew with MiXCR; each CDR3 protein has one entry. The profile shows 340,000 or so distinct CDR3 sequences, approximately 15% of them singletons. Hyperthyroidism in the patients, aged 18 to 65, was newly diagnosed and under 2 months in duration. Uncontrolled infection, other autoimmune disease, pregnancy or lactation disqualified patients from enrolment.

The V and J genes are TRBV20-1 and TRBJ2-1; D not resolved. Source material: blood. This sequence was found in a young man with Graves' hyperthyroidism. This chain's CDR3 is CSVGSNSNEQFF. The CDR3 DNA reads as TGCAGCGTTGGATCCAACAGCAATGAGCAGTTCTTC.